These 18 T cell receptor beta chains were sequenced from one sample in a study of memory CD4+ T cells and cytomegalovirus serostatus. Single viable CD3+CD4+CD8-CD45RO+ cells were sorted as the memory CD4+ T cells. The assay was immunoSEQ multiplex PCR, and TCRdb's table has in-frame clones only and misses some. The sample includes about 46,000 clones, roughly 80% seen only once; the top ten take 0.61%. The specimen was memory CD4+ T cells from blood. The receptors come from an adult in good health and CMV-seronegative.

This chain uses TRBV19 with TRBJ2-5; 7 bases align to TRBD1. The CDR3 extends over 16 amino acids. CDR1 is LNHDA, CDR2 SQIVND, per germline (reference sequence). V shed 6 bases and J 2 bases; nucleotides not matched to a gene: 12. This CDR3 reads CASSLSTGTLQETQYF. The CDR3 DNA sequence: TGTGCCAGTAGCCTATCGACAGGGACCCTACAAGAGACCCAGTACTTC.

The chain carries TRBV28 and TRBJ2-7; 8 positions agree with TRBD2. The CDR3 is 14 residues long. Germline CDR1 MDHEN, CDR2 SYDVKM. With V trimmed by 5 bases and J by 2 bases, 5 bases remained unmatched. The CDR3 DNA reads as TGTGCCAGCAGTCCCCCGGGAGGGGCCTACGAGCAGTACTTC. This gives the protein CASSPPGGAYEQYF.

The chain has TRBV5-1 and TRBJ1-1; 7 bases agree with TRBD1. Germline V gene lookup returns CDR1 SGHRS and CDR2 YFSETQ. With 3 bases clipped from V and 6 bases from J, the junction kept 5 bases outside the gene matches. The CDR3 totals 13 residues. CDR3: CASSWGTDPEAFF. CDR3 nucleotides: TGCGCCAGCAGCTGGGGGACAGACCCTGAAGCTTTCTTT. Full variable domain (outside the CDR3, taken from reference TRBV5-1 and TRBJ1-1): KAGVTQTPRYLIKTRGQQVTLSCSPISGHRSVSWYQQTPGQGLQFLFEYFSETQRNKGNFPGRFSGRQFSNSRSEMNVSTLELGDSALYLCASSWGTDPEAFFGQGTRLTVV.

This sequence joins TRBV27 and TRBJ1-2, with D tentatively TRBD1 (6 bases). V was trimmed by 0 bases and J by 8 bases, leaving 19 bases between them. The CDR3 has 16 residues. Germline values: CDR1 MNHEY, CDR2 SMNVEV (reference sequence). This chain's CDR3 is CASSLSWGARSFGYTF. CDR3 DNA sequence: TGTGCCAGCAGTTTATCTTGGGGGGCGCGCTCGTTCGGCTACACCTTC.

DNA of the CDR3: TGTGCCAGCAGCGTAGGGCCCCGGGGGGAGGGCGAGCAGTACTTC. The encoded protein is CASSVGPRGEGEQYF. This chain links TRBV9 with TRBJ2-7, with 7 positions matching TRBD2. Germline V gene sequence: CDR1 SGDLS, CDR2 YYNGEE. Germline trimming cut 0 bases from V and 6 bases from J; bases unmatched to any gene: 9. The CDR3 loop spans 15 amino acids.

The chain has TRBV7-8 and TRBJ1-2, with D perhaps matching TRBD1 (5 bases). The V and J ends lost 1 base and 1 base respectively, with 16 bases between them. This CDR3 comprises 17 residues. Germline V gives CDR1 SGHVS, CDR2 FQNEAQ. CDR3 loop: CASSLGRVAGFNYGYTF. CDR3 nucleotide sequence: TGTGCCAGCAGCTTAGGTCGAGTGGCAGGGTTTAACTATGGCTACACCTTC.

The V gene is TRBV7-8, the J gene TRBJ1-3; TRBD1 matches 10 bases. Trimming took 1 base from V and 4 from J; bases not matched to a gene: 7. The V gene's germline CDR1 is SGHVS and CDR2 FQNEAQ. This CDR3 has 17 residues. The CDR3 sequence: CASSLGPGTGVGNTIYF. CDR3 DNA: TGTGCCAGCAGCTTAGGACCAGGGACAGGGGTCGGAAACACCATATATTTT.

This chain connects TRBV11-2 to TRBJ2-3; 8 bases are a match to TRBD2. The length of the CDR3 is 15 residues. The V segment lost 6 bases and the J segment 1 base; nucleotides outside the gene matches: 6. CDR1 SGHAT and CDR2 FQNNGV come from the germline V gene. The DNA for the CDR3 is TGTGCCAGCAGTATTTCACTAGCGGGCACAGATACGCAGTATTTT. This encodes CASSISLAGTDTQYF.

J is TRBJ2-2 and V is TRBV5-4; 7 bases match TRBD2. The germline V gene has CDR1 SGHNT and CDR2 YYREEE (reference sequence). J was trimmed by 3 bases and V by 4 bases; bases with no gene match: 6. The length of the CDR3 is 15 residues. CDR3 bases: TGTGCCAGCAGCACGGGGGGAGCGCACACCGGGGAGCTGTTTTTT. It encodes CASSTGGAHTGELFF.

This rearrangement joins TRBV5-8 to TRBJ2-3; 8 nucleotides line up with TRBD1. The germline gives CDR1 SGHTS, CDR2 YDEGEE. V trimming: 0 bases; J trimming: 2 bases; junction bases outside the gene matches: 5. The CDR3 loop spans 16 amino acids. DNA for the CDR3: TGTGCCAGCAGCTTGGGACAGGGGACCCTCACAGATACGCAGTATTTT. Protein sequence: CASSLGQGTLTDTQYF.

This chain links TRBV9 with TRBJ2-1; D is possibly TRBD2 (5 bases). V was cut by 1 base and J by 5 bases, with 13 bases left in between. From germline, CDR1 is SGDLS and CDR2 YYNGEE. The CDR3 runs to 15 residues. CDR3: CASSVRLRGNNEQFF. The DNA of the CDR3 is TGTGCCAGCAGCGTACGGCTTCGAGGGAACAATGAGCAGTTCTTC.

CDR3 protein: CACAVPHSFYGYTF. CDR3 nucleotides: TGTGCCTGCGCTGTTCCACATTCCTTCTATGGCTACACCTTC. V usage is TRBV28 and J usage is TRBJ1-2; no definite D call. This CDR3 spans 14 amino acids. The V gene lost 11 bases and the J gene lost 4 bases, with 20 bases spanning the gap. The germline gives CDR1 MDHEN, CDR2 SYDVKM.

The chain carries TRBV11-3 and TRBJ2-3, with 11 positions matching TRBD2. The CDR3 runs to 14 residues. V was pared by 5 bases and J by 5 bases, with 3 bases of the junction left unmatched. CDR1 and CDR2 from the germline V gene are SGHNT and YENEEA. The CDR3 nucleotides are TGTGCCAGCAGCCGCGGGACTAGCGGAGATACGCAGTATTTT. Translation gives CASSRGTSGDTQYF.

This rearrangement joins TRBV7-2 to TRBJ2-3; the D gene could be TRBD1 or TRBD2 (5 bases each). The CDR3 has 15 amino acids. Trimming stripped 0 bases from V and 5 bases from J, with 12 bases between. Germline assignment: CDR1 SGHTA and CDR2 FQGNSA. Here the CDR3 DNA reads TGTGCCAGCAGCTTAGCGTGGGGCGCGGGAGATACGCAGTATTTT. It encodes CASSLAWGAGDTQYF.

The gene calls are TRBV12-2 and TRBJ2-1; the table's TRBD2 call for D was not verified on the DNA. TRBV12-2 is annotated as a pseudogene. CDR3 size: 15 residues. In nucleotides, the CDR3 is TGTGCAAGTCGCCCTAACACGGGGGAGCTCAATGAGCAGTTCTTC. Protein product: CASRPNTGELNEQFF.

The rearrangement links TRBV6-5 to TRBJ2-1, with 8 bases lining up with TRBD2. The CDR3 loop spans 15 amino acids. The germline V gene has CDR1 MNHEY and CDR2 SVGAGI. The V gene end was trimmed by 5 bases and the J gene end by 3 bases; junction bases not matched to a gene: 6. The CDR3 region is CASSVSGGRYNEQFF. For the CDR3, the DNA is TGTGCCAGCAGTGTGAGCGGGGGACGCTACAATGAGCAGTTCTTC.

This clone came up once. CDR3 sequence reads: CASSVGLQGETQYF. The DNA of the CDR3 is TGTGCCAGCAGCGTAGGGTTACAGGGGGAGACCCAGTACTTC. The gene calls are TRBV9 and TRBJ2-5, with 7 bases fitting TRBD1. CDR1 is SGDLS, CDR2 YYNGEE, per germline. This CDR3 is 14 amino acids long. V lost 0 bases to trimming and J lost 5 bases; unmatched junction nucleotides: 4. Together with reference TRBV9 and TRBJ2-5, the CDR3 gives the full variable domain: DSGVTQTPKHLITATGQRVTLRCSPRSGDLSVYWYQQSLDQGLQFLIQYYNGEERAKGNILERFSAQQFPDLHSELNLSSLELGDSALYFCASSVGLQGETQYFGPGTRLLVL.

CDR3 protein: CASSPTGETSNYGYTF. The DNA of the CDR3 is TGTGCCAGCAGTCCGACAGGGGAAACGTCTAACTATGGCTACACCTTC. The chain is built from TRBV27 and TRBJ1-2, with 8 bases matching TRBD1. The CDR3 is made up of 16 amino acids. Germline assignment: CDR1 MNHEY and CDR2 SMNVEV (reference sequence). V shed 5 bases and J 0 bases; nucleotides not matched to a gene: 8.